Listed here are 4 T cell receptor beta chains from one sample, sequenced in a study of blood T cell repertoires in COVID-19. TCRdb's copy holds only in-frame clones and misses some; the assay was immunoSEQ multiplex PCR. The table includes roughly 290,000 clones, about 80% detected once. Sequenced material: peripheral blood. Receptors originate from a person aged 65 to 79 with COVID-19, enrolled during active disease.

V and J are TRBV5-5 and TRBJ1-4, with 7 bases fitting TRBD1. Trimming at V came to 5 bases and at J to 8 bases, leaving 9 bases not matched to a gene. Germline lookup yields CDR1 SGHKS and CDR2 YYEKEE (reference sequence). CDR3 length: 14 amino acids. CDR3 protein: CASREPGTAEKLFF. In nucleotides, the CDR3 is TGTGCCAGCAGGGAACCCGGGACAGCCGAAAAACTGTTTTTT.

The chain joins TRBV13 to TRBJ2-3, with D hard to call. The CDR3 consists of 12 residues. Trimming shortened V by 2 bases and J by 6 bases, and 6 bases separated the two germline ends. Germline CDR1 and CDR2: PRHDT and FYEKMQ (reference sequence). CDR3 DNA: TGTGCCAGCAGCTTATCGTCCGATACGCAGTATTTT. Its protein product is CASSLSSDTQYF.

This clone appeared a single time. The rearrangement uses TRBV18 and TRBJ2-1; 9 nucleotides agree with TRBD2. The V and J ends lost 1 base and 6 bases, in that order; junction bases with no gene match: 10. Germline-derived CDR1 and CDR2 are KGHSH and LQKENI. This CDR3 has 17 amino acids. CDR3 in DNA: TGTGCCAGCTCACCACGAGCTAGCGGGGCCGGGACCAATGAGCAGTTCTTC. This translates into CASSPRASGAGTNEQFF.

This rearrangement joins TRBV5-1 to TRBJ1-1, with D unclear. The CDR3 runs 14 residues. Trimming took 5 bases from V and 1 from J, leaving 12 bases between them. CDR1 SGHRS and CDR2 YFSETQ come from the germline V gene. CDR3 sequence (DNA): TGCGCCAGCAGGTCCGGTTCCGCGAACACTGAAGCTTTCTTT. Amino acids: CASRSGSANTEAFF.